The sequence of this T cell receptor beta chain was determined in a study of early T cells in non-severe SARS-CoV-2 infection. Study in general: Whole-blood bulk RNA, unsorted, was sequenced, and chains were unpaired.

In regard to this clonotype: What it binds is unknown.

The study's findings and limits: Comparison of clonotypes with VDJdb favored anti-spike CD8 responses while missing private and CD4 specificities.

Individual cDNA molecules were tagged with unique molecular identifiers. One entry per CDR3 protein results from TCRdb running MiXCR on the 5' RACE reads. The sample holds tens of thousands of distinct CDR3 sequences; approximately 4.2% are singletons and the top ten take over 10%. The CDR3 loop spans 14 amino acids. Germline-derived CDR1 and CDR2 are ENHRY and SYGVKD. V shed 6 bases, J shed 5 bases, and the junction held 2 bases outside the gene matches. The rearrangement joins TRBV10-3 to TRBJ2-2; 11 bases agree with TRBD2. This TCR was recovered from an adult who was a healthcare worker with PCR-confirmed SARS-CoV-2 infection or an uninfected control (not recorded which). Material: whole blood. The CDR3 DNA follows: TGTGCCATCAGGGGGACTAGCGGAACCGGGGAGCTGTTTTTT. The encoded protein is CAIRGTSGTGELFF.